A single T cell receptor (beta chain) is shown here with its context. Its recognized antigen is unknown. Base-call qualities are not available, and no considerably larger clone is one nucleotide away. The data were taken from a study of blood T cell repertoires in COVID-19 (dated by TCRdb to 2020 to 2022). Some background on the complete study: Samples covering the acute and convalescent phases of COVID-19 were provided by collaborators in the United States, Italy and Spain. The material from the prospective study consisted of cDNA or gDNA derived from T cells, B-cell-depleted T cells, or PBMCs. The dataset comprised deeply sampled blood TCRbeta repertoires from subjects exposed to, actively infected with, or recovered from COVID-19. The repertoires were released in a freely available public database meant as a resource for research on the immune response to SARS-CoV-2. Samples were obtained from the ongoing ImmuneRACE study (first 160 participants) and from about 1,300 subjects provided by 6 global collaborators. Nearly every sample came with metadata listing a de-identified subject ID, COVID-19 status, age in years and sex. Where available, HLA class I and class II types were obtained from metadata supplied by the sample provider rather than from assay-based typing. Summary of the overall study and its limitations: The amount of clinical and demographic metadata varied by source and participant and was provided uncurated.

V is cut back by 1 base and J by 4 bases, with 6 bases in the junction unmatched. The CDR3 numbers 16 residues from cysteine through phenylalanine. The read is trimmed to its CDR3 DNA, 48 bases read in frame from base 1. Based on the germline V gene, the CDR1 and CDR2 sequences are SGHRS and YFSETQ. TCRbeta CDR3 regions were amplified from genomic DNA by means of the immunoSEQ Assay, a bias-controlled multiplex PCR. Per the original workflow: Within the assay, amplification of reference gene primers was used to estimate how many nucleated cells each sample contained. To quantify the absolute abundance of each unique TCRbeta CDR3 rearrangement, sequence reads were collapsed and filtered. For each sample, productive Simpson clonality was calculated as the square root of Simpson's diversity index over productive rearrangements. What TCRdb holds here is the immuneACCESS table cut down to in-frame rearrangements. Part of the clones is not present; checked against another copy, under half of the missing clones reflect an unresolved V gene, and the others are unexplained. V and J calls and clone size are given by that table; D and trimming were obtained from the DNA. A total of 95,000 to 150,000 clones appear in this sample, roughly 85% of them only once. Roughly a quarter of the sample rests with the top ten.

The collaborating institutions used their own protocols to collect whole blood in K2EDTA tubes. For TCRbeta analysis, collaborator samples were shipped as frozen whole blood, as isolated PBMCs, or as DNA extracted from either sample type. The receptor's source is an elderly woman with acute or convalescent COVID-19. The specimen was peripheral blood. Recombination joined TRBV5-1 with TRBJ1-3; 9 bases in the middle match TRBD1. Here the CDR3 is given as CASSLHGTGIGNTIYF. The base sequence is TGCGCCAGCAGCTTGCACGGGACAGGGATCGGAAACACCATATATTTT.